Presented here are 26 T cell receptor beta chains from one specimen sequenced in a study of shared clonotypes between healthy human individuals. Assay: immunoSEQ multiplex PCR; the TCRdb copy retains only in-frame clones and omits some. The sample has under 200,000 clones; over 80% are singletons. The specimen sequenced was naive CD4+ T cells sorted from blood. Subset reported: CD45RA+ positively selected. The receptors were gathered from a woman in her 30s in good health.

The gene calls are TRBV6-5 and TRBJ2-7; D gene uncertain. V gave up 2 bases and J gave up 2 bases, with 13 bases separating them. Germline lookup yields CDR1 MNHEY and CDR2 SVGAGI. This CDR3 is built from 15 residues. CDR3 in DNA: TGTGCCAGCAGTTACAGCAGTGCGAACGCCTACGAGCAGTACTTC. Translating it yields CASSYSSANAYEQYF.

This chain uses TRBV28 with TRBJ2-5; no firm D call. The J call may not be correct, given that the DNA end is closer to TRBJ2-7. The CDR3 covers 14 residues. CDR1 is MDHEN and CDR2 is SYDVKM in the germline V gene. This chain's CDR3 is CASSSPLQSYEQYF. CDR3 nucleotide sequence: TGTGCCAGCAGTTCTCCCCTCCAGTCCTACGAGCAGTACTTC.

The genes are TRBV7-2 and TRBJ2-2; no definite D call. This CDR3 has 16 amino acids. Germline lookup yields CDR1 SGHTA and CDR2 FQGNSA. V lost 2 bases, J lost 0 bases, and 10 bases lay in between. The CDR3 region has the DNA TGTGCCAGCAGCTTAAATGCGGTCGCGAACACCGGGGAGCTGTTTTTT. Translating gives CASSLNAVANTGELFF.

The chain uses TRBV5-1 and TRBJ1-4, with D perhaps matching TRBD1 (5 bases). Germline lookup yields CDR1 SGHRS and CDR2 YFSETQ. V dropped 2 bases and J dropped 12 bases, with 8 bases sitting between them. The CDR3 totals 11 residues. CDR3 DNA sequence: TGCGCCAGCAGCTTCCAGGGAGAACTGTTTTTT. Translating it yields CASSFQGELFF.

The CDR3 coding sequence is TGCGCCAGCAGCGATCCTAGGAGCGACTACGAGCAGTACTTC. Translated, it gives CASSDPRSDYEQYF. V is TRBV5-1 and J is TRBJ2-7; D not certain. V shed 4 bases and J shed 3 bases, with 14 bases lying between them. Germline values: CDR1 SGHRS, CDR2 YFSETQ. The CDR3 covers 14 residues.

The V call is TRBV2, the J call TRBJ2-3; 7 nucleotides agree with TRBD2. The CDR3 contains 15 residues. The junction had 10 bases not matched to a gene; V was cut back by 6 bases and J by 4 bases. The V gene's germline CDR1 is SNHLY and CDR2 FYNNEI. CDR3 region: CASSGGWLAADTQYF. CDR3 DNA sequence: TGTGCCAGCAGCGGGGGGTGGCTAGCAGCAGATACGCAGTATTTT. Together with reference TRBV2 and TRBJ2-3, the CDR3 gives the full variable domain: EPEVTQTPSHQVTQMGQEVILRCVPISNHLYFYWYRQILGQKVEFLVSFYNNEISEKSEIFDDQFSVERPDGSNFTLKIRSTKLEDSAMYFCASSGGWLAADTQYFGPGTRLTVL.

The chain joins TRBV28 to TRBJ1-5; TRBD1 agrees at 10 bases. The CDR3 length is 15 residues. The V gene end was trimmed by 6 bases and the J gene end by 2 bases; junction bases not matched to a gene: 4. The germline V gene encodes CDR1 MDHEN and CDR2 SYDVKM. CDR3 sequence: CASRSDRGGNQPQHF. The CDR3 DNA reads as TGTGCCAGCAGGTCGGACAGGGGGGGCAATCAGCCCCAGCATTTT.

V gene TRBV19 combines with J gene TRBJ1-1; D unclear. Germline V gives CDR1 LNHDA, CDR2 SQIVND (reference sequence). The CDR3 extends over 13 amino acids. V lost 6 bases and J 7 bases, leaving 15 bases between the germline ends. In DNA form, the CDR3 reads TGTGCCAGTAGACCCCCAGTCGGCAGTGAAGCTTTCTTT. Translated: CASRPPVGSEAFF.

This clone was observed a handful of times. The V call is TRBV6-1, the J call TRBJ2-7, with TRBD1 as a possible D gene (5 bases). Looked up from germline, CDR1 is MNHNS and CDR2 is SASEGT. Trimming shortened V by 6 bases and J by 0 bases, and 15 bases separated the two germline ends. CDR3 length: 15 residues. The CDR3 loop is CASSKPAGLSYEQYF. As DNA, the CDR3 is TGTGCCAGCAGCAAACCAGCAGGGCTCTCCTACGAGCAGTACTTC.

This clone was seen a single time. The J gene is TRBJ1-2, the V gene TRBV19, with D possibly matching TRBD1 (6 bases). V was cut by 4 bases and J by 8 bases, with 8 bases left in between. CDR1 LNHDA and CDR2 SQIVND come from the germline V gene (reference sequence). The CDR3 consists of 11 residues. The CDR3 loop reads CASSNTGGYTF. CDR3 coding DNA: TGTGCCAGTAGTAACACAGGGGGCTACACCTTC. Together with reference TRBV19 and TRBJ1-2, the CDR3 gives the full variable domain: DGGITQSPKYLFRKEGQNVTLSCEQNLNHDAMYWYRQDPGQGLRLIYYSQIVNDFQKGDIAEGYSVSREKKESFPLTVTSAQKNPTAFYLCASSNTGGYTFGSGTRLTVV.

The CDR3 loop reads CASSRLQVGEKLFF. The CDR3 DNA follows: TGTGCCAGCTCACGATTACAGGTCGGTGAAAAACTGTTTTTT. This chain links TRBV18 with TRBJ1-4, with a tentative D call TRBD1 (5 bases). The V end lost 4 bases, the J end lost 7 bases, and 13 bases lay between the germline ends. This CDR3 comprises 14 residues. Looked up from germline, CDR1 is KGHSH and CDR2 is LQKENI.

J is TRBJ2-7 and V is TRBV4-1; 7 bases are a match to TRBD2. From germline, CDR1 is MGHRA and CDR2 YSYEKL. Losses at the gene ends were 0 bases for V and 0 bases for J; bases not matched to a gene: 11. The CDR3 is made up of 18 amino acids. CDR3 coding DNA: TGCGCCAGCAGCCAAGATCTTGAAGCTAGCGGAGTCTCCTACGAGCAGTACTTC. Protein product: CASSQDLEASGVSYEQYF.

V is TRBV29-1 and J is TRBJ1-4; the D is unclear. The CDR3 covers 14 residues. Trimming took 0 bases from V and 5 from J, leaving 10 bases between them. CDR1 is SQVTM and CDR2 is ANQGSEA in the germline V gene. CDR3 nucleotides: TGCAGCGTTGAAGATCGGGTTGCCAATGAAAAACTGTTTTTT. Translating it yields CSVEDRVANEKLFF.

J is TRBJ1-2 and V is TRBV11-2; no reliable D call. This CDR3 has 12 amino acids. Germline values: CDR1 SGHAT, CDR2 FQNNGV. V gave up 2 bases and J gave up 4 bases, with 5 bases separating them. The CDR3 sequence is CASSLTAYGYTF. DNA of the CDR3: TGTGCCAGCAGCTTAACAGCCTATGGCTACACCTTC.

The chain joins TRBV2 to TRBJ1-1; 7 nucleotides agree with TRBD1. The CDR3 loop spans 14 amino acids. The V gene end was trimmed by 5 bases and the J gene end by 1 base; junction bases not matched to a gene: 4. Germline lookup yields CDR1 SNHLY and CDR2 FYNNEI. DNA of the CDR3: TGTGCCAGCAGTCAAGACAGGGAGAACACTGAAGCTTTCTTT. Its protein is CASSQDRENTEAFF.

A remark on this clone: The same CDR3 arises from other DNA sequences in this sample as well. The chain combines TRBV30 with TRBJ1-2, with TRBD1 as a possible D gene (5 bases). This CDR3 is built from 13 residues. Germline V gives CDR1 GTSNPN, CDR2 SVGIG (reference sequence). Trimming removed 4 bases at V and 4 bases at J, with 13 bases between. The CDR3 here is CAWTIGGAYGYTF. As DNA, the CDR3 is TGTGCCTGGACTATTGGGGGAGCCTATGGCTACACCTTC.

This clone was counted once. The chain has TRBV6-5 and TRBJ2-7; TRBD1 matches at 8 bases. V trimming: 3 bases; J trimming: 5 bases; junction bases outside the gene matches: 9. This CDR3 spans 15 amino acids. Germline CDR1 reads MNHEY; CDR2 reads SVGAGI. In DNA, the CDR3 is TGTGCCAGCAGTTATAGTAACAGGGGGTACGACGAGCAGTACTTC. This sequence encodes CASSYSNRGYDEQYF.

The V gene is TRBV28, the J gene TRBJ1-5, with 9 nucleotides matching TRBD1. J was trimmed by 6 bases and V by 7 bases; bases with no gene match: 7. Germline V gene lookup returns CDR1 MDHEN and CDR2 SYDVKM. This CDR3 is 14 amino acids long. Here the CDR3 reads CASNKGQGRQPQHF. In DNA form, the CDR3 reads TGTGCCAGCAACAAGGGACAGGGTCGTCAGCCCCAGCATTTT.

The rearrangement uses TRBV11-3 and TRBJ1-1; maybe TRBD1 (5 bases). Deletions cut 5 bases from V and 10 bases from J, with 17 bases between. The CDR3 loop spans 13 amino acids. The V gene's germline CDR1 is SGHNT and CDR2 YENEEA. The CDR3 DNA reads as TGTGCCAGCAGCCCTCATTCCGGGGCCGGAGCTTTCTTT. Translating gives CASSPHSGAGAFF.

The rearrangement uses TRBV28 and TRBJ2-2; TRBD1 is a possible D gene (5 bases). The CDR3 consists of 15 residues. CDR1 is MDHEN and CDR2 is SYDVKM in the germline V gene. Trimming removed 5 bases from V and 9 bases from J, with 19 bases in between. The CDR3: CASSPPPYRQWELFF. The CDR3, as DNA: TGTGCCAGCAGTCCGCCACCCTACCGACAGTGGGAGCTGTTTTTT.

The CDR3 nucleotides are TGTGCCAGCAGCCAAGACGGACAGGGGGGGTTGAACACTGAAGCTTTCTTT. Translated: CASSQDGQGGLNTEAFF. The V and J genes are TRBV4-2 and TRBJ1-1; 10 nucleotides align to TRBD1. With V trimmed by 0 bases and J by 0 bases, 4 bases remained unmatched. The CDR3 length is 17 residues. Germline CDR1 and CDR2: LGHNA and YNFKEQ.

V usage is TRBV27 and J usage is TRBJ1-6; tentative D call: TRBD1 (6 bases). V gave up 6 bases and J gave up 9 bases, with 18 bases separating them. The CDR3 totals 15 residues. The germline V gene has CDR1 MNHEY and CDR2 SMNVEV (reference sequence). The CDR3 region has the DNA TGTGCCAGCAGCAGGGGTTTTAACCCGCCTTCACCCCTCCACTTT. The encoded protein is CASSRGFNPPSPLHF.

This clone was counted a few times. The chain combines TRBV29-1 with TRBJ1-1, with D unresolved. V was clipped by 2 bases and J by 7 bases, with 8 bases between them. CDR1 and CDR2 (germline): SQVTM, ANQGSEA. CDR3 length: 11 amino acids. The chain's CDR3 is CSVEKQIEAFF. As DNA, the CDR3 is TGCAGCGTTGAAAAACAGATTGAAGCTTTCTTT.

CDR3 residues: CASSPQSFLAGGTDTQYF. CDR3 coding DNA: TGTGCCAGCAGCCCGCAGTCCTTTCTAGCGGGAGGCACAGATACGCAGTATTTT. The chain employs TRBV14 and TRBJ2-3; 10 nucleotides align to TRBD2. The V segment lost 4 bases and the J segment 1 base; nucleotides outside the gene matches: 11. The germline V gene encodes CDR1 SGHDN and CDR2 FVKESK. The CDR3 runs to 18 residues.

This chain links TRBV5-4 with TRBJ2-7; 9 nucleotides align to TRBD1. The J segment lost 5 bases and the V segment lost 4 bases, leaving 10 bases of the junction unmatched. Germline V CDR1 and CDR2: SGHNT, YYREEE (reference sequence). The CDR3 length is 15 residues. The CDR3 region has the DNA TGTGCCAGCAGCCTAACCGGGACAGGGAGTAACGAGCAGTACTTC. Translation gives CASSLTGTGSNEQYF.

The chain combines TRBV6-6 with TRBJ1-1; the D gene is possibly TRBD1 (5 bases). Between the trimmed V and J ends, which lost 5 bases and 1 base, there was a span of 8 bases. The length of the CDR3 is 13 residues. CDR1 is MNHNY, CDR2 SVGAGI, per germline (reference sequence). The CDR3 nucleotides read TGTGCCAGCAGTCTTCAGGGGAACACTGAAGCTTTCTTT. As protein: CASSLQGNTEAFF.